There are a few counts of the clone carrying this T cell receptor (beta chain). Its matching antigen is unknown. This entry belongs to a study of T-cell reconstitution after alpha-beta-depleted transplantation in children. Study conclusions and caveats: A year post-transplant, T-cell counts and diversity derived mostly from newly produced T cells. Several patients had high TCRbeta diversity at day 60; it came from surviving recipient T cells and thymic progenitors. As was reported, about two months after transplant, alpha-beta T cells came from several hundred expanded graft clones.

Preparation of the TCRbeta library involved a method that used unique molecular identifiers. One entry per CDR3 protein, called by TCRdb with MiXCR from the PCR reads. The repertoire consists of about 110,000 distinct CDR3 sequences, with approximately 10% occurring once and the leading ten covering 30% to 35%. V lost 6 bases to trimming and J lost 1 base, with 7 bases between them. The CDR3 has 14 amino acids. Germline V CDR1 and CDR2: MGHDK, SYGVNS. This sample comprised PBMCs, obtained before TCRalphabeta/CD19-depleted stem cell transplant. This clonotype originated in a boy between 2 and 10 years old with acute lymphoblastic leukemia, due to receive a stem cell transplant. The chain carries TRBV25-1 and TRBJ2-6; D is possibly TRBD2 (5 bases). CDR3: CASSGLSGANVLTF. DNA for the CDR3: TGTGCCAGCAGCGGACTGTCTGGGGCCAACGTCCTGACTTTC.